This is a list of T cell receptor beta chains from one sample in a study of Graves' ophthalmopathy and Graves' hyperthyroidism. In TCRdb, the multiplex PCR reads were re-called with MiXCR into one record per CDR3 protein. The sample contains under 200,000 distinct CDR3 sequences, approximately 40% of which appear only once. Material for sequencing was peripheral blood. Receptors originate from a woman in her forties with Graves' ophthalmopathy. CDR3s include the opening cysteine and the closing phenylalanine or tryptophan. D genes are given only for firm matches. Size is omitted from some rows. Given values are once, few, many or a class for expanded clones.

d_gene,j_gene,abundance,v_gene,CDR3aa,CDR3nt
TRBD2,TRBJ2-5,-,TRBV20-1,CSARDRIAGYQETQYF,TGCAGTGCTAGAGATCGAATAGCGGGATATCAAGAGACCCAGTACTTC
-,TRBJ2-5,many,TRBV20-1,CSARDLRGGGTAETQYF,TGCAGTGCTAGAGATCTGAGGGGGGGCGGGACTGCAGAGACCCAGTACTTC
-,TRBJ1-2,many,TRBV7-2,CASSLVSSILNYGYTF,TGTGCCAGCAGCTTAGTTTCGAGTATTCTTAACTATGGCTACACCTTC
-,TRBJ2-5,many,TRBV11-2,CASSPTEKETQYF,TGTGCCAGCAGCCCGACAGAGAAAGAGACCCAGTACTTC
-,TRBJ2-7,once,TRBV10-2,CASSDSRGISYEQYF,TGCGCCAGCAGTGATTCCAGGGGCATCTCCTACGAGCAGTACTTC
-,TRBJ1-6,-,TRBV11-2,CASTTLPGDSPLHF,TGTGCCAGCACCACGCTCCCAGGGGATTCACCCCTCCACTTT
TRBD1,TRBJ2-2,many,TRBV14,CASSQERQGAGELFF,TGTGCCAGCAGCCAAGAGAGACAGGGGGCCGGGGAGCTGTTTTTT
-,TRBJ1-1,many,TRBV12-3/TRBV12-4,CASSFRGVEAFF,TGTGCCAGCAGTTTCCGGGGAGTCGAAGCTTTCTTT
-,TRBJ2-7,many,TRBV7-2,CASSSGGGPAYEQYF,TGTGCCAGCAGCTCAGGAGGGGGACCCGCCTACGAGCAGTACTTC
-,TRBJ1-1,many,TRBV2,CASSADENTEAFF,TGTGCCAGCAGTGCGGACGAGAACACTGAAGCTTTCTTT
-,TRBJ1-1,-,TRBV13,CASSDEREDTEAFF,TGTGCCAGCAGCGATGAGCGGGAGGACACTGAAGCTTTCTTT
-,TRBJ2-7,many,TRBV6-1,CASSEVGSSYEQYF,TGTGCCAGCAGTGAGGTCGGGAGCTCCTACGAGCAGTACTTC
-,TRBJ2-5,-,TRBV29-1,CSVAGRLFETQYF,TGCAGCGTTGCGGGTCGTCTTTTTGAGACCCAGTACTTC
-,TRBJ2-7,many,TRBV28,CASSSRIITGHRYEQYF,TGTGCCAGCAGCAGCCGTATCATAACGGGACATAGATACGAGCAGTACTTC
-,TRBJ1-6,-,TRBV3-1,CASSQDLGFNSPLHF,TGTGCCAGCAGCCAAGATCTTGGATTCAATTCACCCCTCCACTTT
-,TRBJ2-2,many,TRBV4-1,CASSQDSGLTGELFF,TGCGCCAGCAGCCAAGATTCGGGGTTGACCGGGGAGCTGTTTTTT
-,TRBJ1-2,few,TRBV30,CAWSVGSIYGYTF,TGTGCCTGGAGTGTAGGGTCAATCTATGGCTACACCTTC
TRBD2,TRBJ2-7,many,TRBV28,CASRRGLGTYEQYF,TGTGCCAGCAGACGGGGACTAGGAACCTACGAGCAGTACTTC
-,TRBJ1-5,many,TRBV6-1,CASSDLAGASQPQHF,TGTGCCAGCAGCGACCTGGCAGGGGCGAGTCAGCCCCAGCATTTT
TRBD1,TRBJ1-5,few,TRBV28,CASRLGQDNQPQHF,TGTGCCAGCAGATTGGGACAGGACAATCAGCCCCAGCATTTT
-,TRBJ2-5,-,TRBV24-1,CATSDDAGTLQETQYF,TGTGCCACCAGTGATGATGCCGGGACACTCCAAGAGACCCAGTACTTC
TRBD1,TRBJ2-7,many,TRBV28,CASNQGAHEQYF,TGTGCCAGCAACCAGGGGGCCCACGAGCAGTACTTC
-,TRBJ1-5,many,TRBV19,CASSIFGSSGQPQHF,TGTGCCAGTAGTATATTTGGGAGTAGTGGACAGCCCCAGCATTTT
-,TRBJ1-2,many,TRBV27,CASSLSGGGGYTF,TGTGCCAGCAGTTTATCGGGGGGCGGGGGCTACACCTTC
TRBD1,TRBJ1-1,many,TRBV19,CASSRKTGHTEAFF,TGTGCCAGTAGTAGAAAGACAGGGCACACTGAAGCTTTCTTT
-,TRBJ1-6,many,TRBV7-2,CASSLGPQLNSPLHF,TGTGCCAGCAGCTTAGGGCCCCAATTGAATTCACCCCTCCACTTT
-,TRBJ1-1,-,TRBV11-2,CASSYGTVWGTEAFF,TGTGCCAGCAGTTACGGGACCGTATGGGGCACTGAAGCTTTCTTT
-,TRBJ2-5,many,TRBV19,CAGSIWGSGETQYF,TGTGCCGGTAGTATTTGGGGTTCAGGGGAGACCCAGTACTTC
TRBD1,TRBJ2-4,few,TRBV28,CASSLRQGANKNIQYF,TGTGCCAGCAGCCTAAGGCAGGGGGCCAACAAAAACATTCAGTACTTC
TRBD1,TRBJ2-5,-,TRBV11-2,CASGSPRDRGQETQYF,TGTGCCAGCGGCTCCCCCCGGGACAGGGGCCAAGAGACCCAGTACTTC
-,TRBJ2-5,many,TRBV5-1,CASSAGGGALQETQYF,TGCGCCAGCAGCGCCGGAGGGGGGGCCTTACAAGAGACCCAGTACTTC
-,TRBJ1-2,-,TRBV6-1,CASSTGAGANNYGYTF,TGTGCCAGCAGTACCGGGGCAGGGGCGAATAACTATGGCTACACCTTC
TRBD2,TRBJ2-5,-,TRBV6-2/TRBV6-3,CASSYPGGGSETQYF,TGTGCCAGCAGTTACCCGGGCGGGGGGTCGGAGACCCAGTACTTC
-,TRBJ2-5,-,TRBV7-1,CASSQSPGRVRTGVYPATQYF,TGTGCCAGCAGTCAATCCCCCGGACGGGTCCGGACGGGGGTTTACCCTGCCACCCAGTACTTC
-,TRBJ1-1,many,TRBV7-9,CASSYGETEAFF,TGTGCCAGCAGCTACGGAGAGACTGAAGCTTTCTTT
-,TRBJ1-1,many,TRBV28,CASRPGGGGNTEAFF,TGTGCCAGCAGGCCCGGGGGGGGAGGGAACACTGAAGCTTTCTTT
-,TRBJ1-1,-,TRBV20-1,CSARPFEAFF,TGCAGTGCTAGACCCTTTGAAGCTTTCTTT
TRBD2,TRBJ2-5,-,TRBV12-3/TRBV12-4,CASSPYTSGVLQETQYF,TGTGCCAGCAGTCCGTATACTAGCGGGGTACTACAAGAGACCCAGTACTTC
TRBD1,TRBJ2-4,once,TRBV6-2/TRBV6-3,CATRDSYIQYF,TGTGCCACACGGGACAGCTACATTCAGTACTTC